Shown below are 18 T cell receptor beta chains from a single sample sequenced in a study of blood T cell repertoires in COVID-19. Produced via immunoSEQ multiplex PCR; TCRdb's table is partial and in-frame only. The repertoire holds some 150,000 clones, with around 90% as singletons. Source material: peripheral blood. These receptors were collected from a woman aged 60-75 years with acute or convalescent COVID-19.

V usage is TRBV19 and J usage is TRBJ1-2; TRBD1 matches at 7 bases. Germline V gene sequence: CDR1 LNHDA, CDR2 SQIVND (reference sequence). The CDR3 extends over 16 amino acids. V lost 4 bases to trimming and J lost 2 bases; unmatched junction nucleotides: 10. CDR3 coding DNA: TGTGCCAGTAGTAAGGGGGACAGTCTTTCCAACTATGGCTACACCTTC. Protein: CASSKGDSLSNYGYTF.

This chain connects TRBV4-3 to TRBJ2-2; the match to TRBD1 covers 8 bases. Germline V lookup: CDR1 LGHNA, CDR2 YSLEER. There are 17 residues in the CDR3. V shed 4 bases, J shed 0 bases, and the junction held 7 bases outside the gene matches. CDR3 protein: CASSPTQTGANTGELFF. CDR3 DNA: TGCGCCAGCAGCCCCACTCAGACAGGGGCGAACACCGGGGAGCTGTTTTTT.

The chain carries TRBV11-2 and TRBJ2-5; 11 positions match TRBD2. Trimming cost V 2 bases and J 5 bases; bases outside gene matches: 10. The germline gives CDR1 SGHAT, CDR2 FQNNGV. The CDR3 extends over 17 amino acids. The CDR3 coding sequence is TGTGCCAGCAGCTTATATCGTCTAGCGGGGGGTCTGGAGACCCAGTACTTC. Translation gives CASSLYRLAGGLETQYF.

This rearrangement joins TRBV13 to TRBJ1-1, with D possibly TRBD1 on 5 matching bases. The germline V gene has CDR1 PRHDT and CDR2 FYEKMQ (reference sequence). The V end lost 7 bases, the J end lost 2 bases, and 17 bases lay between the germline ends. This CDR3 comprises 15 residues. The CDR3 sequence: CASTHGAGRNTEAFF. CDR3 coding DNA: TGTGCCAGCACCCATGGGGCAGGGCGAAACACTGAAGCTTTCTTT.

The genes are TRBV5-6 and TRBJ2-7; 8 nucleotides match TRBD1. Losses at the gene ends were 1 base for V and 5 bases for J; bases not matched to a gene: 8. Germline V gene sequence: CDR1 SGHDT, CDR2 YYEEEE. This CDR3 has 15 amino acids. The CDR3 nucleotides read TGTGCCAGCAGCTTGCGGACAGGGAGGATCCACGAGCAGTACTTC. It specifies CASSLRTGRIHEQYF.

This clone occurred a few times. The chain recombines TRBV18 with TRBJ2-2; TRBD1 matches 10 bases. Germline CDR1 KGHSH, CDR2 LQKENI. V dropped 3 bases and J dropped 6; count of bases not matched to a gene: 4. The CDR3 sequence is 15 residues long. CDR3 DNA: TGTGCCAGCTCACCTTCGACAGGGGGCTCCGGGGAGCTGTTTTTT. The encoded protein is CASSPSTGGSGELFF. The whole variable domain, filled in from reference TRBV18 and TRBJ2-2, reads NAGVMQNPRHLVRRRGQEARLRCSPMKGHSHVYWYRQLPEEGLKFMVYLQKENIIDESGMPKERFSAEFPKEGPSILRIQQVVRGDSAAYFCASSPSTGGSGELFFGEGSRLTVL.

This clone has just one count. The rearrangement uses TRBV6-5 and TRBJ1-3; D is unresolved. The CDR3 consists of 11 residues. CDR1 and CDR2 from the germline V gene are MNHEY and SVGAGI. Trimming took 5 bases from V and 5 from J, leaving 4 bases between them. CDR3 in amino acids: CASSTRNTIYF. The CDR3 nucleotides are TGTGCCAGCAGTACAAGAAACACCATATATTTT.

The J gene is TRBJ1-2, the V gene TRBV28; D may be TRBD1 (6 bases). Trimming shortened V by 10 bases and J by 0 bases, and 12 bases separated the two germline ends. The CDR3 is 13 residues long. Germline V gives CDR1 MDHEN, CDR2 SYDVKM. Written as DNA, the CDR3 is TGTGCCATCCACAGGGCGCCTAACTATGGCTACACCTTC. Residues: CAIHRAPNYGYTF.

The chain couples TRBV6-6 to TRBJ2-1; D is possibly TRBD2 (6 bases). CDR3 length: 16 amino acids. From germline, CDR1 is MNHNY and CDR2 SVGAGI (reference sequence). V was shortened by 6 bases and J by 7 bases, with 22 bases between the two germline ends. For the CDR3, the DNA is TGTGCCAGCAGCTACGGAGCTCCACGGGGGTATAATGAGCAGTTCTTC. Protein: CASSYGAPRGYNEQFF.

The chain combines TRBV7-3 with TRBJ2-3; the match to TRBD1 covers 11 bases. Trimming took 5 bases from V and 3 from J; bases not matched to a gene: 16. Germline values: CDR1 SGHTA, CDR2 FQGTGA. The CDR3 length is 19 residues. The chain's CDR3 is CASSAGQGAGVVGTDTQYF. CDR3 nucleotides: TGTGCCAGCAGCGCCGGACAGGGGGCTGGTGTAGTAGGGACAGATACGCAGTATTTT.

CDR3 loop: CASSYYRVLNTEAFF. The CDR3 coding sequence is TGTGCCAGCAGTTACTACAGGGTTTTGAACACTGAAGCTTTCTTT. The chain couples TRBV6-2 or TRBV6-3 to TRBJ1-1; the D gene is possibly TRBD1 (6 bases). Germline-derived CDR1 and CDR2 are MNHEY and SVGEGT. CDR3 length: 15 residues. Trimming removed 1 base at V and 0 bases at J, with 9 bases between.

This clone has just a few counts. V is TRBV19 and J is TRBJ2-3; 10 positions agree with TRBD1. Unmatched junction bases numbered 11, after V lost 4 bases and J lost 4 bases. The CDR3 consists of 17 residues. The germline V gene has CDR1 LNHDA and CDR2 SQIVND (reference sequence). The CDR3 loop reads CASSTTRQGAFADTQYF. The CDR3 region has the DNA TGTGCCAGTAGTACTACCCGACAGGGGGCATTCGCAGATACGCAGTATTTT.

The gene calls are TRBV7-2 and TRBJ2-1; 12 nucleotides align to TRBD2. Unmatched junction bases numbered 14, after V lost 4 bases and J lost 4 bases. CDR1 and CDR2 from the germline V gene are SGHTA and FQGNSA. The CDR3 is 19 amino acids. The CDR3 protein is CASSWIRLAGGPHYNEQFF. DNA of the CDR3: TGTGCCAGCAGCTGGATTAGGCTAGCGGGGGGGCCCCATTACAATGAGCAGTTCTTC.

The V and J genes are TRBV9 and TRBJ2-3; D might be TRBD2 (6 bases). The CDR3 sequence is 16 residues long. The germline V and J ends were trimmed by 4 bases and 6 bases, with 21 bases remaining between them. The germline gives CDR1 SGDLS, CDR2 YYNGEE. In DNA form, the CDR3 reads TGTGCCAGCAGCCCCCGGGGCGGGGACGAAGGGGATACGCAGTATTTT. Its translation is CASSPRGGDEGDTQYF.

This sequence joins TRBV3-1 (or the pseudogene TRBV3-2) and TRBJ2-2, with D hard to call. Trimming left V 4 bases short and J 1 base short, with 10 bases between. CDR1 LGHDT and CDR2 YNNKEL come from the germline V gene (reference sequence). The CDR3 has 15 amino acids. CDR3 in DNA: TGTGCCAGCAGCCCACTACGACTGAACACCGGGGAGCTGTTTTTT. It is translated as CASSPLRLNTGELFF.

V usage is TRBV4-3 and J usage is TRBJ2-2, with 14 positions matching TRBD2. CDR3 length: 18 residues. CDR1 is LGHNA and CDR2 is YSLEER in the germline V gene. The trim removed 1 base at V and 3 bases at J, leaving 4 bases unmatched. The CDR3 loop reads CASSQGLAGGPDTGELFF. The CDR3 region has the DNA TGCGCCAGCAGCCAAGGACTAGCGGGGGGGCCTGACACCGGGGAGCTGTTTTTT.

The rearrangement uses TRBV4-1 and TRBJ1-1; D is possibly TRBD1 (6 bases). The germline V and J ends were trimmed by 4 bases and 1 base, with 13 bases remaining between them. From germline, CDR1 is MGHRA and CDR2 YSYEKL. The CDR3 extends over 15 amino acids. In DNA form, the CDR3 reads TGCGCCAGCAGCCCCTTACAGGGATGGAACACTGAAGCTTTCTTT. This encodes CASSPLQGWNTEAFF.

This rearrangement joins TRBV24-1 to TRBJ2-1, with D possibly being TRBD2 (6 bases). Trimming cost V 3 bases and J 10 bases, with 18 bases left between them. Looked up from germline, CDR1 is KGHDR and CDR2 is SFDVKD. This CDR3 comprises 15 residues. DNA for the CDR3: TGTGCCACCAGTGATGGGGGGACTCGTCGAAGAGAGCAGTTCTTC. Protein: CATSDGGTRRREQFF.